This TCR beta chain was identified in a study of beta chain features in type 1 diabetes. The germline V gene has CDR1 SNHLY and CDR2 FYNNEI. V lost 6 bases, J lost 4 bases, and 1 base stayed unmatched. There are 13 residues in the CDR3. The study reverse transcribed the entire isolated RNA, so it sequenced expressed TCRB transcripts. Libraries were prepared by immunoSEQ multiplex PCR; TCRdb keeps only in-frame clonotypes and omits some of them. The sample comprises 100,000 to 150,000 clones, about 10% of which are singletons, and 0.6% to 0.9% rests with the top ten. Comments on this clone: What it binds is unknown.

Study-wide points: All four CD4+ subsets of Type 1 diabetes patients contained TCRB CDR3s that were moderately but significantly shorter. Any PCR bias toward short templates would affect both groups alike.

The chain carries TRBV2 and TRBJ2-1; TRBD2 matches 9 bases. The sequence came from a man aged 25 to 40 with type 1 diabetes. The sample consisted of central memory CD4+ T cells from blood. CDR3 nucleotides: TGTGCCAGCAGCCTAGCGGGGTACAATGAGCAGTTCTTC. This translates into CASSLAGYNEQFF.